This T cell receptor beta chain was sequenced in a study of CD8 T cells in ankylosing spondylitis. As to this clonotype: Its antigen remains unidentified.

General study findings and limits: It appeared that ankylosing spondylitis blood was characterized by a TCR beta motif of eight highly homologous variants. The disease-linked clones had a CD8+ phenotype and low blood frequencies.

TCRdb re-derived calls from the 5' RACE reads in MiXCR, one entry per CDR3 protein. Among 470,000 or so distinct CDR3 sequences listed, about 24% were seen once. Germline lookup yields CDR1 SGHNT and CDR2 YENEEA. V lost 5 bases and J lost 5, with 15 bases in between. The CDR3 extends over 14 amino acids. The clonotype was recovered from a male donor with ankylosing spondylitis. Material: blood, either unsorted or a sorted T cell fraction (not recorded which). The J gene is TRBJ2-5, the V gene TRBV11-3; D is perhaps TRBD2 (5 bases). CDR3 region: CASSKRAGGETQYF. CDR3 sequence (DNA): TGTGCCAGCAGCAAACGGGCCGGCGGGGAGACCCAGTACTTC.